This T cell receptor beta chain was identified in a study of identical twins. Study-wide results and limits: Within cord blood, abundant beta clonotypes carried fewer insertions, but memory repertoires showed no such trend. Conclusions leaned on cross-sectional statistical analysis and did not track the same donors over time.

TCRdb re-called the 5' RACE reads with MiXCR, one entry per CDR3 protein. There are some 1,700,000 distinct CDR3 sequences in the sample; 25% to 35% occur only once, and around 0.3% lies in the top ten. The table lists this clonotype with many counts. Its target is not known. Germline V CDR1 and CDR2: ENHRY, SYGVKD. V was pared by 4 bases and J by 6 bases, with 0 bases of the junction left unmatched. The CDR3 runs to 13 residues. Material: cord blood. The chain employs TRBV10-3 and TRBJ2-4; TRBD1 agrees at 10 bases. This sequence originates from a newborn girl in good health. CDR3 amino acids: CAISGTGGNIQYF. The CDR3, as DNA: TGTGCCATCAGTGGGACAGGGGGAAACATTCAGTACTTC.